One and the same sample provided the 8 T cell receptor beta chains below, sequenced in a study of T cell repertoires in cytomegalovirus infection. These receptors are not linked to any known antigen. TCRdb independently ran MiXCR on the reads; one entry per CDR3 protein. Found here are about 700,000 distinct CDR3 sequences, roughly 33% of them singletons; the top ten hold 15% to 20%. This material consisted of cultured PBMCs, taken from culture after CMV antigen stimulation. The receptors originated from a human donor in good health (CMV status not recorded). Some clones in this sample may be carry-over from other donors' samples.

The chain joins TRBV7-3 to TRBJ1-5; D gene ambiguous. Germline V gene lookup returns CDR1 SGHTA and CDR2 FQGTGA. The CDR3 has 16 amino acids. Trimming removed 5 bases at V and 9 bases at J, with 23 bases between. The chain's CDR3 is CASSPNTYSSPRPQHF. The CDR3 DNA reads as TGTGCCAGCAGCCCCAACACATACAGTTCTCCTCGGCCCCAGCATTTT.

This clonotype was seen a handful of times. The J gene is TRBJ2-2, the V gene TRBV15, with D perhaps TRBD2 (6 bases). The CDR3 has 17 residues. Between the trimmed V and J ends, which lost 3 bases and 4 bases, there was a span of 18 bases. The germline V gene has CDR1 LNHNV and CDR2 YYDKDF (reference sequence). The CDR3 protein is CATSRRFGRGSTGELFF. DNA for the CDR3: TGTGCCACCAGCAGGAGATTCGGGAGAGGTAGCACCGGGGAGCTGTTTTTT.

As DNA, the CDR3 is TGTGCCAGCAGCCGGGCGGGCTCCACGGATGAGCAGTACTTC. It codes for CASSRAGSTDEQYF. The chain couples TRBV5-3 to TRBJ2-7; weak D call: TRBD2 (5 bases). TRBV5-3 is recorded as an ORF, its role being uncertain. CDR3 length: 14 amino acids. V was trimmed by 8 bases and J by 7 bases, leaving 22 bases between them.

This clonotype showed up just a few times. The J gene is TRBJ1-3, the V gene TRBV2; tentatively, D is TRBD1 (5 bases). Per germline, CDR1 SNHLY and CDR2 FYNNEI. V was pared by 5 bases and J by 3 bases, with 11 bases between. This CDR3 contains 14 residues. The CDR3 protein is CASSRGGVGNTIYF. In DNA form, the CDR3 reads TGTGCCAGCAGTCGAGGAGGGGTTGGAAACACCATATATTTT.

The chain joins TRBV20-1 to TRBJ2-2; maybe TRBD1 (5 bases). The germline V gene encodes CDR1 DFQATT and CDR2 SNEGSKA (reference sequence). The CDR3 has 21 residues. V lost 1 base and J lost 5, with 32 bases in between. The CDR3 nucleotides read TGCAGTGCTAGAGGGAACTCCCCCTCTCGCCCGGGCAGGGTATCGACCGGGGAGCTGTTTTTT. Translated, it gives CSARGNSPSRPGRVSTGELFF.

This clonotype was seen only a few times. The chain recombines TRBV6-1 with TRBJ2-7; D may be TRBD1 or TRBD2 (6 bases each). Germline V CDR1 and CDR2: MNHNS, SASEGT. The CDR3 has 13 amino acids. The ends were cut back, 10 bases at V and 3 bases at J, with 16 bases in the middle. The DNA for the CDR3 is TGTGCCACCCACCAGGGGACTTTCTACGAGCAGTACTTC. Translation: CATHQGTFYEQYF.

The V call is TRBV11-2, the J call TRBJ2-7; the D gene is possibly TRBD2 (5 bases). Germline CDR1 and CDR2: SGHAT and FQNNGV. The CDR3 contains 14 residues. V dropped 6 bases and J dropped 5 bases, with 17 bases sitting between them. This chain's CDR3 is CASRHLFLGNEQYF. The CDR3 DNA sequence: TGTGCCAGCAGACACTTGTTCCTCGGGAACGAGCAGTACTTC.

This clonotype has just a few counts. The chain carries TRBV15 and TRBJ2-2, with D possibly matching TRBD1 (5 bases). Germline V gives CDR1 LNHNV, CDR2 YYDKDF (reference sequence). V was trimmed by 5 bases and J by 4 bases, leaving 14 bases between them. This CDR3 has 15 amino acids. This chain's CDR3 is CATSQETERTGELFF. The CDR3 nucleotides are TGTGCCACCAGCCAAGAGACAGAACGCACCGGGGAGCTGTTTTTT.